The clone carrying this TCR beta chain was observed a handful of times. This sample is drawn from a study of T cells after yellow fever vaccination. TCRdb passed the 5' RACE reads through MiXCR, listing each CDR3 protein once. The top ten hold under 20% of the sample, which has about 330,000 distinct CDR3 sequences, roughly 8.6% seen once. The receptor comes from a man younger than 35 who received the YFV17D yellow fever vaccine. The sequencing here drew on PBMCs, taken roughly 47 days after the first yellow fever vaccination.

The CDR3 loop reads CASSLRGTTEEQFF. CDR3 sequence (DNA): TGTGCCAGCAGCTTACGAGGTACGACTGAGGAGCAGTTCTTC. This chain uses TRBV7-9 with TRBJ2-1; D gene uncertain. The V and J ends lost 2 bases and 10 bases respectively, with 15 bases between them. This CDR3 contains 14 residues. Germline-derived CDR1 and CDR2 are SEHNR and FQNEAQ (reference sequence).